The clone carrying this TCR beta chain was detected ten times or more. Its antigen is still unknown. This sample's time point: sample taken at primary tumor resection. The data derive from a study of spatial heterogeneity in lung cancer. Across the study: The mean occurrence of each unique TCR and UMI combination in raw reads exceeded 9.5.

TCR cDNA molecules each carried a unique molecular identifier. MiXCR was run by TCRdb on the 5' RACE reads, yielding one entry per CDR3 protein. The sample holds around 100,000 distinct CDR3 sequences, around 4.8% seen once. This CDR3 region has 15 residues. Trimming took 3 bases from V and 5 from J; bases not matched to a gene: 8. Germline V gives CDR1 MDHEN, CDR2 SYDVKM. Study-wide results and caveats: Mutation tallies in tumors tracked expanded intratumoral alpha and beta TCR counts.

The source of this sequence is a male donor with early-stage non-small cell lung cancer. The gene calls are TRBV28 and TRBJ2-5; 8 bases are shared with TRBD2. Sequenced here: lung tumor tissue, sampled at surgery. The CDR3 protein is CASSLSGSPAETQYF. The DNA of the CDR3 is TGTGCCAGCAGTTTGAGCGGGAGCCCCGCGGAGACCCAGTACTTC.